Below, 28 T cell receptor beta chains from the same sample are listed, as sequenced in a study of identical twins. TCRdb recomputed calls from the 5' RACE reads with MiXCR, one row per CDR3 protein. The data show approximately 700,000 distinct CDR3 sequences, over 15% seen once. This sample also belongs to another study, concerning T cells expressing NK-cell markers.

Sequencing was done on a sample of PBMCs. The source of these receptors is a woman under 30 in good health.

This rearrangement joins TRBV10-3 to TRBJ2-3, with D maybe TRBD2 (7 bases). The V gene lost 10 bases and the J gene lost 0 bases, with 26 bases spanning the gap. From germline, CDR1 is ENHRY and CDR2 SYGVKD. CDR3 length equals 18 residues. The CDR3 nucleotides read TGTGCCACCGGGTCCCGCGGGGGCGGGGGATCTAGCACAGATACGCAGTATTTT. It is translated as CATGSRGGGGSSTDTQYF.

This clonotype was seen more than once but under ten times. The chain joins TRBV20-1 to TRBJ1-5, with D tentatively TRBD1 (6 bases). Germline V gives CDR1 DFQATT, CDR2 SNEGSKA (reference sequence). The length of the CDR3 is 15 residues. Trimming removed 5 bases from V and 6 bases from J, with 20 bases in between. The CDR3 spells CSAGGGGVSGQPQHF. The CDR3 DNA reads TGCAGTGCTGGGGGAGGGGGGGTATCGGGTCAGCCCCAGCATTTT.

This clonotype has ten or more counts. The rearrangement links TRBV12-3 or TRBV12-4 to TRBJ2-5; D tentatively fits TRBD1 or TRBD2 (5 bases each). This CDR3 comprises 17 residues. V was shortened by 5 bases and J by 1 base, with 20 bases between the two germline ends. CDR3 DNA: TGTGCCAGCAGTCCCGTGGGTTCGGGGCGATCCCAAGAGACCCAGTACTTC. Amino acid sequence: CASSPVGSGRSQETQYF.

V usage is TRBV6-1 and J usage is TRBJ1-3; no clear D. This CDR3 spans 15 amino acids. V lost 1 base and J lost 0, with 7 bases in between. Per germline, CDR1 MNHNS and CDR2 SASEGT. The CDR3 nucleotides are TGTGCCAGCAGTGAAGGCCAAACCTCTGGAAACACCATATATTTT. Translation gives CASSEGQTSGNTIYF.

This clonotype was counted between two and nine times. The DNA for the CDR3 is TGTGCCAGCAGCCAAGGACAGGGTCGCTCCTACGAGCAGTACTTC. Its translation is CASSQGQGRSYEQYF. The rearrangement joins TRBV5-6 to TRBJ2-7; 8 nucleotides agree with TRBD1. The CDR3 has 15 amino acids. Germline loops: CDR1 SGHDT, CDR2 YYEEEE. V was pared by 4 bases and J by 0 bases, with 6 bases of the junction left unmatched.

There are a few counts of this clonotype. The chain has TRBV10-1 and TRBJ2-1; 13 positions match TRBD2. V shed 1 base, J shed 10 bases, and the junction held 7 bases outside the gene matches. Germline V gives CDR1 WNHNN, CDR2 SYGVQD (reference sequence). CDR3 length: 16 amino acids. The CDR3 coding sequence is TGCGCCAGCAGTGAGTGGGGGACTAGCGGGGTAAGGGAGCAGTTCTTC. This translates into CASSEWGTSGVREQFF.

This clonotype was seen repeatedly, ten times or more. This sequence joins TRBV5-1 and TRBJ2-7; D gene ambiguous. Germline V gives CDR1 SGHRS, CDR2 YFSETQ. The CDR3 has 14 amino acids. Trimming pared 0 bases from V and 0 bases from J, leaving 7 bases between. The CDR3 here is CASSLGESSYEQYF. The CDR3 DNA reads TGCGCCAGCAGCTTGGGCGAAAGCTCCTACGAGCAGTACTTC.

This clonotype was recorded many times. The V and J genes are TRBV5-1 and TRBJ2-5; D call uncertain. Germline lookup yields CDR1 SGHRS and CDR2 YFSETQ. There are 12 residues in the CDR3. The V gene lost 6 bases and the J gene lost 2 bases, with 8 bases spanning the gap. The CDR3 DNA reads TGCGCCAGCACCCTGGATCAAGAGACCCAGTACTTC. This codes for CASTLDQETQYF. Supplemented by reference TRBV5-1 and TRBJ2-5, the full variable domain reads KAGVTQTPRYLIKTRGQQVTLSCSPISGHRSVSWYQQTPGQGLQFLFEYFSETQRNKGNFPGRFSGRQFSNSRSEMNVSTLELGDSALYLCASTLDQETQYFGPGTRLLVL.

The rearrangement uses TRBV7-2 and TRBJ2-1, with D tentatively TRBD1 or TRBD2 (5 bases each). Germline V gives CDR1 SGHTA, CDR2 FQGNSA. V gave up 7 bases and J gave up 5 bases, with 12 bases separating them. The CDR3 extends over 13 amino acids. CDR3 amino acids: CASILWGNNEQFF. The CDR3 DNA reads as TGTGCCAGCATCCTTTGGGGGAACAATGAGCAGTTCTTC. Variable domain in full (rest from reference TRBV7-2 and TRBJ2-1): GAGVSQSPSNKVTEKGKDVELRCDPISGHTALYWYRQSLGQGLEFLIYFQGNSAPDKSGLPSDRFSAERTGGSVSTLTIQRTQQEDSAVYLCASILWGNNEQFFGPGTRLTVL.

This chain uses TRBV13 with TRBJ2-1; 13 nucleotides line up with TRBD2. V gave up 3 bases and J gave up 10 bases; unmatched junction bases: 12. Germline CDR1 is PRHDT and CDR2 is FYEKMQ (reference sequence). This CDR3 is built from 17 residues. CDR3 bases: TGTGCCAGCAGCTTCCGCGGACTAGCGGGGGCTAGTGGGGAGCAGTTCTTC. Translated: CASSFRGLAGASGEQFF. Filled out from reference TRBV13 and TRBJ2-1, the complete variable domain reads AAGVIQSPRHLIKEKRETATLKCYPIPRHDTVYWYQQGPGQDPQFLISFYEKMQSDKGSIPDRFSAQQFSDYHSELNMSSLELGDSALYFCASSFRGLAGASGEQFFGPGTRLTVL.

This clonotype was found a few times. This chain links TRBV7-3 with TRBJ2-1; 7 nucleotides align to TRBD1. In germline, CDR1 is SGHTA, CDR2 FQGTGA. The V and J ends lost 0 bases and 5 bases, in that order; junction bases with no gene match: 4. CDR3 length: 15 amino acids. CDR3 nucleotide sequence: TGTGCCAGCAGCTTAACGAGGGGGACAGACAATGAGCAGTTCTTC. Translating it yields CASSLTRGTDNEQFF.

The chain recombines TRBV7-2 with TRBJ2-1, with D perhaps given as TRBD1 or TRBD2 (5 bases each). Germline V lookup: CDR1 SGHTA, CDR2 FQGNSA. Trimming pared 5 bases from V and 2 bases from J, leaving 13 bases between. The CDR3 runs 15 residues. The CDR3 DNA reads TGTGCCAGCAGCCTACGGGACGGTGCCTACAATGAGCAGTTCTTC. Its protein product is CASSLRDGAYNEQFF.

The chain employs TRBV10-3 and TRBJ2-1; the match to TRBD2 covers 9 bases. The CDR3 extends over 14 amino acids. CDR1 and CDR2 from the germline V gene are ENHRY and SYGVKD. V was pared by 6 bases and J by 5 bases, with 5 bases of the junction left unmatched. Written as DNA, the CDR3 is TGTGCCATCAGCCCTAGCGGGGCCGACAATGAGCAGTTCTTC. It yields the protein CAISPSGADNEQFF.

In its sample, this clonotype was seen many times. This rearrangement joins TRBV12-3 or TRBV12-4 to TRBJ2-2, with no clear D. The V end lost 2 bases, the J end lost 8 bases, and 3 bases lay between the germline ends. The CDR3 loop spans 11 amino acids. In DNA, the CDR3 is TGTGCCAGCAGTTTAATAGGGGAGCTGTTTTTT. It yields the protein CASSLIGELFF.

The chain uses TRBV3-1 and TRBJ2-1; D unresolved. CDR1 LGHDT and CDR2 YNNKEL come from the germline V gene (reference sequence). CDR3 length equals 17 residues. V was clipped by 5 bases and J by 0 bases, with 17 bases between them. This chain's CDR3 is CASSSYLGVSSYNEQFF. The DNA for the CDR3 is TGTGCCAGCAGCTCCTACCTTGGGGTTAGCTCCTACAATGAGCAGTTCTTC.

This clonotype appeared a few times. The chain recombines TRBV11-2 with TRBJ1-2, with D uncertain. The V end was cut by 3 bases, the J end by 3 bases, with 8 bases between. The CDR3 runs 13 residues. Germline CDR1 SGHAT, CDR2 FQNNGV. The DNA of the CDR3 is TGTGCCAGCAGCTTGATTTTAGACTATGGCTACACCTTC. Residues: CASSLILDYGYTF.

The J gene is TRBJ2-3, the V gene TRBV30, with D perhaps matching TRBD2 (7 bases). Germline V gives CDR1 GTSNPN, CDR2 SVGIG (reference sequence). CDR3 length: 18 residues. The V end was cut by 5 bases, the J end by 0 bases, with 24 bases between. The chain's CDR3 is CAWGASGDYFSSTDTQYF. DNA for the CDR3: TGTGCCTGGGGTGCCTCAGGGGACTATTTCTCTAGCACAGATACGCAGTATTTT.

This clonotype appeared a few times. V is TRBV15 and J is TRBJ2-7; D may be TRBD1 (6 bases). V was clipped by 5 bases and J by 1 base, with 12 bases between them. CDR3 length: 14 amino acids. The V gene's germline CDR1 is LNHNV and CDR2 YYDKDF (reference sequence). Here the CDR3 DNA reads TGTGCCACCAGCCCAAGGGACACTTCCTACGAGCAGTACTTC. Translating gives CATSPRDTSYEQYF. The variable domain in full, completed from reference TRBV15 and TRBJ2-7, reads DAMVIQNPRYQVTQFGKPVTLSCSQTLNHNVMYWYQQKSSQAPKLLFHYYDKDFNNEADTPDNFQSRRPNTSFCFLDIRSPGLGDTAMYLCATSPRDTSYEQYFGPGTRLTVT.

This clonotype was found a few times. The chain uses TRBV20-1 and TRBJ1-1, with D maybe TRBD1 (6 bases). Germline V CDR1 and CDR2: DFQATT, SNEGSKA (reference sequence). This CDR3 has 14 residues. The V end was cut by 5 bases, the J end by 0 bases, with 13 bases between. The CDR3 region is CSAGRDNMNTEAFF. The DNA of the CDR3 is TGCAGTGCTGGGCGGGACAACATGAACACTGAAGCTTTCTTT.

V and J are TRBV7-9 and TRBJ1-2; D possibly corresponds to TRBD1 (5 bases). The CDR3 loop spans 15 amino acids. V gave up 0 bases and J gave up 6 bases, with 14 bases separating them. Germline V gene sequence: CDR1 SEHNR, CDR2 FQNEAQ (reference sequence). CDR3 nucleotide sequence: TGTGCCAGCAGCTTAGCCCCCAGGGAAGTAGATGGCTACACCTTC. Translating it yields CASSLAPREVDGYTF.

The chain carries TRBV5-1 and TRBJ1-1, with 9 bases that match TRBD1. CDR3 length: 15 residues. Germline-derived CDR1 and CDR2 are SGHRS and YFSETQ. V dropped 0 bases and J dropped 4; count of bases not matched to a gene: 4. The CDR3 reads CASSLVGQGFTEAFF. The DNA of the CDR3 is TGCGCCAGCAGCTTGGTGGGACAGGGCTTCACTGAAGCTTTCTTT. Based on the CDR3 plus reference TRBV5-1 and TRBJ1-1, the full variable domain is KAGVTQTPRYLIKTRGQQVTLSCSPISGHRSVSWYQQTPGQGLQFLFEYFSETQRNKGNFPGRFSGRQFSNSRSEMNVSTLELGDSALYLCASSLVGQGFTEAFFGQGTRLTVV.

The chain couples TRBV5-7 to TRBJ2-3; D assignment may be TRBD1 or TRBD2 (5 bases each). Being an ORF, TRBV5-7 has a function that is uncertain. V was pared by 4 bases and J by 2 bases, with 8 bases between. This CDR3 region has 13 residues. Written as DNA, the CDR3 is TGTGCCAGCAGCGGGGACCCCACAGATACGCAGTATTTT. Amino acid sequence: CASSGDPTDTQYF.

This clonotype has only a few counts. This rearrangement joins TRBV6-1 to TRBJ2-1; D tentatively reads TRBD1 or TRBD2 (5 bases each). Germline V gene sequence: CDR1 MNHNS, CDR2 SASEGT. Trimming took 8 bases from V and 15 from J, leaving 26 bases between them. The CDR3 contains 14 residues. Here the CDR3 DNA reads TGTGCCAGCGGAAGAGAAGCTGGGACCTACAGACTGTTCTTC. Its protein product is CASGREAGTYRLFF.

This chain connects TRBV12-5 to TRBJ1-1; no reliable D call. The germline V gene encodes CDR1 LGHNT and CDR2 FRNRAP. The CDR3 runs to 13 residues. V was shortened by 2 bases and J by 0 bases, with 4 bases between the two germline ends. The CDR3 coding sequence is TGTGCTAGTGGTTTGAGCTTGAACACTGAAGCTTTCTTT. Protein sequence: CASGLSLNTEAFF.

V gene TRBV4-3 combines with J gene TRBJ2-3; D is possibly TRBD2 (5 bases). The CDR3 is made up of 15 amino acids. Trimming removed 0 bases from V and 4 bases from J, with 11 bases in between. Germline loops: CDR1 LGHNA, CDR2 YSLEER. The CDR3 sequence is CASSQEEAGADTQYF. The CDR3 nucleotides are TGCGCCAGCAGCCAAGAAGAGGCGGGTGCAGATACGCAGTATTTT.

This clonotype has just a few counts. The J gene is TRBJ2-3, the V gene TRBV20-1; 11 bases match TRBD2. The V segment lost 3 bases and the J segment 0 bases; nucleotides outside the gene matches: 8. The CDR3 is made up of 17 amino acids. Germline values: CDR1 DFQATT, CDR2 SNEGSKA (reference sequence). The CDR3 sequence is CSARTPTSGSSTDTQYF. The CDR3 nucleotides are TGCAGTGCTAGGACACCAACTAGCGGGAGCAGCACAGATACGCAGTATTTT.

This clonotype was counted a few times. The genes are TRBV3-1 and TRBJ1-3; D gene ambiguous. V was cut by 6 bases and J by 0 bases, with 15 bases left in between. This CDR3 is built from 16 residues. Germline V gene sequence: CDR1 LGHDT, CDR2 YNNKEL (reference sequence). This chain's CDR3 is CASSLRLTGSGNTIYF. The CDR3 bases are TGTGCCAGCAGTCTACGCCTAACGGGCTCTGGAAACACCATATATTTT.

This clonotype was detected only a few times. V and J are TRBV11-2 and TRBJ2-7, with TRBD1 as a possible D gene (6 bases). This CDR3 has 14 amino acids. Trimming removed 6 bases at V and 2 bases at J, with 14 bases between. The germline gives CDR1 SGHAT, CDR2 FQNNGV. This CDR3 reads CASRTPGQAYEQYF. DNA of the CDR3: TGTGCCAGCAGGACGCCGGGACAAGCCTACGAGCAGTACTTC.